This TCR beta chain was found in a study of T cell responses to AZD1222 COVID-19 vaccine. General study points: AZD1222 recipients seropositive at baseline numbered only 5 to 7. Two AZD1222 administrations were followed by greater Spike-specific TCR breadth and depth. Regions 160-218 and 743-854 held dominance among vaccine-associated CD4 TCRs, which spanned spike. Among the donors, most were white British and more were female, and clonal diversity was possibly underestimated.

V lost 7 bases and J lost 7; bases outside the gene matches: 8. The CDR3 is 14 residues long. Per the germline V gene, CDR1 is SGHRS and CDR2 is YFSETQ. Concerning this clone itself: The target antigen is unknown.

TCRdb's table, derived via immunoSEQ multiplex PCR, lists solely in-frame clones and lacks some. The sample has approximately 75,000 clones; around 90% are singletons. The chain uses TRBV5-1 and TRBJ1-6; 7 bases match TRBD1. The origin of this receptor is an adult who received the AZD1222 COVID-19 vaccine. Sequenced material: peripheral blood, taken 28 days after the second AZD1222 dose. In nucleotides, the CDR3 is TGCGCCAGCCGAGCCGGGACAGAAAATTCACCCCTCCACTTT. Translation gives CASRAGTENSPLHF.